This T cell receptor beta chain was recovered during a study of T-cell memory formation after mild COVID-19 (TCRdb year 2021). Context from the whole study: Most TCR sequence clusters were specific to one of the two donors. Two young, previously healthy adult volunteers made up the cohort, one male and one female. In two donors, T-cell clones that expanded and contracted after mild COVID-19 were tracked by sequencing TCRalpha and TCRbeta repertoires over time.

Data came from an Illumina NovaSeq 6000. TCRalpha and TCRbeta cDNA libraries were built by 5'RACE with constant-segment primers, adding sample barcodes and unique molecular identifiers. RNA was extracted from every sample with Trizol reagent. Amplification of the libraries took two PCR steps, and the second step added a second sample barcode plus Illumina TruSeq adapters. Sequencing of the libraries was done on an Illumina NovaSeq, producing 2 x 150 bp paired-end reads. Per the original workflow: The reads were demultiplexed and collapsed into UMI-guided consensus sequences using migec v1.2.7. Using mixcr v2.1.11, the UMI consensuses were aligned to TRA and TRB V and J templates and assembled into clonotypes. Expanded or contracted clonotypes were those called significant by both edgeR and NoisET, with noise models trained on biological replicates. edgeR calls used a false discovery rate-adjusted p below 0.01 and a log2 fold-change threshold of 1. PCA with hierarchical clustering of max-normalized trajectories of the 1000 most abundant clonotypes was used as exploratory dynamics analysis. The CD4 or CD8 phenotype of responding clones was assigned using the separately sequenced CD4+ and CD8+ repertoires. Clones were called with MiXCR by TCRdb after fastp trimmed the public reads at Q25, and only in-frame beta chains were retained. Merged by CDR3 protein, the rows form single entries marked with the most common genes and DNA. TCRdb's processing, not the study's, gives the V and J calls here. Counted in this sample were 300,000 to 350,000 distinct CDR3 sequences; 13% of them appeared once. The ten largest clonotypes hold about 21% of the sample.

Ficoll-Paque density gradient centrifugation was the method used to isolate PBMCs. Results the study describes overall, beyond this receptor: Only a couple of mild cases were covered by the study, and larger cohorts that include severe cases with pre-infection samples were considered necessary. Balanced CD4/CD8 phenotypes were observed for clones contracting from day 15 to 85, whereas a bias towards CD4+ was observed for a second wave of clones expanding from day 15 to 37. Whether the second-wave clones peaking on day 37 were SARS-CoV-2 specific was not confirmed. Some responding clones were detected in pre-infection memory, which suggested that pre-existing cross-reactive memory T cells had joined the SARS-CoV-2 response. Contracting CD4+ clones appeared mostly in the CM and EM memory subsets, whereas CD8+ clones were enriched in EMRA.

This clonotype was seen more than once but under ten times. What antigen it recognizes has not been identified. No quality values exist for individual bases; no much larger clone is one base distant. The receptor was isolated from a young man who had mild COVID-19 (a few samples of this study predate the infection). The sample titles of this study are shuffled in the database, so cell type and time point are left out; the donor was told from shared clones. Sequencing used PBMCs or a T cell subset sorted from them (not recorded which).

The nucleotides read TGTGCCAGCAGCCCTGACCTGGCCGGGGAGCTGTTTTTT. Its amino acids are CASSPDLAGELFF. The sequence is built from TRBV6-5 and TRBJ2-2; the D gene identity is not certain. The CDR3 starts with the cysteine, ends with the phenylalanine, and has 13 residues. Only the CDR3 portion is preserved as DNA: 39 bases, with reading frame beginning at the first base. CDR1 and CDR2 (MNHEY, SVGAGI) derive from the germline V gene. V is cut by 6 bases and J by 6 bases, and the space between the germline ends is 11 bases.